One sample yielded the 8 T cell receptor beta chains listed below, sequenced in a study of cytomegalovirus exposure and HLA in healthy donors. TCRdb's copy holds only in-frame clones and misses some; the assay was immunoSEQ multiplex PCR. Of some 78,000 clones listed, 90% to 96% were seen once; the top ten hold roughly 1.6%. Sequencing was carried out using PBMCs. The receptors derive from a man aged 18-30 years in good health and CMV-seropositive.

Written as DNA, the CDR3 is TGCAGCGTGCAGGGGGCCTTGAACACTGAAGCTTTCTTT. Translated: CSVQGALNTEAFF. This chain links TRBV29-1 with TRBJ1-1, with 8 bases identical to TRBD1. The CDR3 has 13 residues. Germline V gene sequence: CDR1 SQVTM, CDR2 ANQGSEA. With V trimmed by 6 bases and J by 0 bases, 3 bases remained unmatched.

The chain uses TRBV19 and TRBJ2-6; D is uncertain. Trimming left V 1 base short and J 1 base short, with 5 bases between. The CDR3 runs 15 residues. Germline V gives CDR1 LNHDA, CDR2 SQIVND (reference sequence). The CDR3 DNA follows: TGTGCCAGTAGTATAGGGGCATCTGGGGCCAACGTCCTGACTTTC. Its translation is CASSIGASGANVLTF. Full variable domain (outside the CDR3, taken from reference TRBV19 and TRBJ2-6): DGGITQSPKYLFRKEGQNVTLSCEQNLNHDAMYWYRQDPGQGLRLIYYSQIVNDFQKGDIAEGYSVSREKKESFPLTVTSAQKNPTAFYLCASSIGASGANVLTFGAGSRLTVL.

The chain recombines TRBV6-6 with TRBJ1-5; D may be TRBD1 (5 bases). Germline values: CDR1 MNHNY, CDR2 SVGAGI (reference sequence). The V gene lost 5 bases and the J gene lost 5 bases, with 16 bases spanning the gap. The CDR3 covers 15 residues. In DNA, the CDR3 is TGTGCCAGCAGTACGACCGACAGTACCCATCAGCCCCAGCATTTT. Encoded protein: CASSTTDSTHQPQHF.

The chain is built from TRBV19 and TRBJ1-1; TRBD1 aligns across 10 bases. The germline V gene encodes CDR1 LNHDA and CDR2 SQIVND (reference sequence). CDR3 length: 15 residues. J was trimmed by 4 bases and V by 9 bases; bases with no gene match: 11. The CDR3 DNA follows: TGTGCCAGCAAGGGACAGGGGTCTATACGCACTGAAGCTTTCTTT. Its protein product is CASKGQGSIRTEAFF. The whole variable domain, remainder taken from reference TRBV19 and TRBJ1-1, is DGGITQSPKYLFRKEGQNVTLSCEQNLNHDAMYWYRQDPGQGLRLIYYSQIVNDFQKGDIAEGYSVSREKKESFPLTVTSAQKNPTAFYLCASKGQGSIRTEAFFGQGTRLTVV.

Written as DNA, the CDR3 is TGTGCCAGCAGCTTGCCTGGGGAGGGGATGACCCCGGCCCAGTACTTC. Translating it yields CASSLPGEGMTPAQYF. The chain carries TRBV7-2 and TRBJ2-5; 7 positions agree with TRBD2. The CDR3 is 16 amino acids. The V gene's germline CDR1 is SGHTA and CDR2 FQGNSA. Trimming took 3 bases from V and 9 from J; bases not matched to a gene: 16.

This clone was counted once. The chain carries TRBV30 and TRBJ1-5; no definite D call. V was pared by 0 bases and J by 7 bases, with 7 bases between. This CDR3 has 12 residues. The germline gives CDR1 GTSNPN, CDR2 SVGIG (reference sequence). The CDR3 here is CAWSVNRQPQHF. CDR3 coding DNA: TGTGCCTGGAGTGTTAACCGGCAGCCCCAGCATTTT.

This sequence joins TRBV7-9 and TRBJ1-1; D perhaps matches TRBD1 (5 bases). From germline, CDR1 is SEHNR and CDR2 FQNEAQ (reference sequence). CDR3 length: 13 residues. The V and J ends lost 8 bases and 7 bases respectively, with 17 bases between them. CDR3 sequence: CASSDSFNNEAFF. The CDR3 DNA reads TGTGCCAGCTCAGACAGTTTTAATAATGAAGCTTTCTTT.

This chain's CDR3 is CASSQESFYEQYF. The CDR3 coding sequence is TGCGCCAGCAGCCAAGAGTCCTTTTACGAGCAGTACTTC. The J gene is TRBJ2-7, the V gene TRBV4-1; D remains ambiguous. Trimming removed 0 bases at V and 4 bases at J, with 7 bases between. CDR1 and CDR2 from the germline V gene are MGHRA and YSYEKL. The CDR3 totals 13 residues.